This T cell receptor (beta chain) was identified during a study of blood T cell repertoires in COVID-19. Study background: COVID-19 samples, acute and convalescent, were from the United States, Italy and Spain. Sources were T cells, B-cell-depleted T cells, or PBMCs; the material itself was cDNA or gDNA.

This CDR3 comprises 19 residues. V gave up 4 bases and J gave up 0 bases; unmatched junction bases: 18. The germline V gene has CDR1 SGHDT and CDR2 YYEEEE. How the authors handled the data: Reference gene primers were amplified, and this amplification served to estimate nucleated cell counts. The repertoire was sequenced with immunoSEQ multiplex PCR; TCRdb's copy has only in-frame clones and lacks some. Clone size and V and J calls were adopted from that table, with D and trimming inferred from the DNA. The table shows about 55,000 clones, with roughly 80% occurring only once. V is TRBV5-6 and J is TRBJ1-1; 7 bases map to TRBD1. The sequence was collected from a human donor in a cohort sampled during active or convalescent COVID-19. Sequencing input: peripheral blood. In nucleotides, the CDR3 is TGTGCCAGCAGCCCATCTCCAGGGACAGCTTTGTTTATGAACACTGAAGCTTTCTTT. Protein product: CASSPSPGTALFMNTEAFF. The whole variable domain, filled in from reference TRBV5-6 and TRBJ1-1, reads DAGVTQSPTHLIKTRGQQVTLRCSPKSGHDTVSWYQQALGQGPQFIFQYYEEEERQRGNFPDRFSGHQFPNYSSELNVNALLLGDSALYLCASSPSPGTALFMNTEAFFGQGTRLTVV.